These 5 T cell receptor beta chains came from one sample sequenced in a study of shared clonotypes between healthy human individuals. The naive CD8 population came from CD45RO-negative cells selected for CCR7, without terminally differentiated effector memory CD45RA+ cells. Data came from immunoSEQ multiplex PCR; TCRdb stores just in-frame clones and leaves some out. Among about 2.2 million clones listed, about 93% were seen once. Input material: naive CD8+ T cells from PBMCs. The receptors originated from a man aged 18 to 35 in good health. Some clones in this sample may be carry-over from other donors' samples.

The chain has TRBV28 and TRBJ2-1, with 12 bases matching TRBD1. Per the germline V gene, CDR1 is MDHEN and CDR2 is SYDVKM. There are 16 residues in the CDR3. Trimming took 4 bases from V and 8 from J; bases not matched to a gene: 9. The DNA of the CDR3 is TGTGCCAGCAGTTCAGCAACCGGGACAGGGGGCGATGAGCAGTTCTTC. This translates into CASSSATGTGGDEQFF.

The genes are TRBV27 and TRBJ1-2, with D perhaps TRBD1 (5 bases). The V and J ends lost 1 base and 2 bases respectively, with 14 bases between them. The CDR3 has 16 amino acids. The germline V gene has CDR1 MNHEY and CDR2 SMNVEV (reference sequence). CDR3: CASSLYQGRGNYGYTF. The CDR3 DNA reads as TGTGCCAGCAGTTTATATCAGGGCCGGGGGAACTATGGCTACACCTTC.

This rearrangement joins TRBV19 to TRBJ2-2; D is possibly TRBD2 (6 bases). Trimming pared 2 bases from V and 5 bases from J, leaving 18 bases between. The CDR3 length is 17 residues. The germline CDR1 and CDR2 sequences are LNHDA and SQIVND (reference sequence). Written as DNA, the CDR3 is TGTGCCAGTAGTATACAGACTAGTGCCTTCCCAACCGGGGAGCTGTTTTTT. It yields the protein CASSIQTSAFPTGELFF.

This sequence joins TRBV27 and TRBJ2-7; 7 nucleotides align to TRBD1. CDR1 and CDR2 (germline): MNHEY, SMNVEV (reference sequence). This CDR3 has 15 amino acids. Germline trimming cut 5 bases from V and 3 bases from J; bases unmatched to any gene: 10. DNA of the CDR3: TGTGCCAGCAGTCCCCGACAGGGCTCCCACTACGAGCAGTACTTC. It translates to CASSPRQGSHYEQYF.

DNA for the CDR3: TGTGCCAGCACCCAGTTATACGAGCAGTACTTC. It encodes CASTQLYEQYF. The rearrangement links TRBV7-9 to TRBJ2-7, with D unclear. Germline CDR1 SEHNR, CDR2 FQNEAQ (reference sequence). The CDR3 totals 11 residues. Trimming removed 7 bases at V and 4 bases at J, with 8 bases between. The full variable domain, its missing parts supplied by reference TRBV7-9 and TRBJ2-7, is DTGVSQNPRHKITKRGQNVTFRCDPISEHNRLYWYRQTLGQGPEFLTYFQNEAQLEKSRLLSDRFSAERPKGSFSTLEIQRTEQGDSAMYLCASTQLYEQYFGPGTRLTVT.